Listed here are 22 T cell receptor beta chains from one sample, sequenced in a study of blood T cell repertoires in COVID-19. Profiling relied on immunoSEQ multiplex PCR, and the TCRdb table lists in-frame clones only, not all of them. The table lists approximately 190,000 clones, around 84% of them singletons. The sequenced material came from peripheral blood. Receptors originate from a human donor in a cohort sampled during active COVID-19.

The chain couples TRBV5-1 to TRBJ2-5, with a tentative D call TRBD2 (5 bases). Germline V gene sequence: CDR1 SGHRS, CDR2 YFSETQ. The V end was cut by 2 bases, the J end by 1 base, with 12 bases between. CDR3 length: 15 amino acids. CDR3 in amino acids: CASSFLSGSQETQYF. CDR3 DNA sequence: TGCGCCAGCAGCTTCCTGAGCGGCAGCCAAGAGACCCAGTACTTC.

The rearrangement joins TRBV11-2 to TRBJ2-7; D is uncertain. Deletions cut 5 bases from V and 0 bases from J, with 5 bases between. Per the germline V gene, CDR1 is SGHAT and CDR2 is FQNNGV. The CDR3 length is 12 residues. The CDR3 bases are TGTGCCAGCAGCCGAGACTCCTACGAGCAGTACGTC. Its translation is CASSRDSYEQYV.

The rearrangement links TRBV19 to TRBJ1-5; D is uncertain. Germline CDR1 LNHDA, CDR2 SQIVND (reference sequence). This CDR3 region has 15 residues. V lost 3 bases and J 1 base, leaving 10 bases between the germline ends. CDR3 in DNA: TGTGCCAGTAGTATGTCCAGGCTAAGCAATCAGCCCCAGCATTTT. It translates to CASSMSRLSNQPQHF.

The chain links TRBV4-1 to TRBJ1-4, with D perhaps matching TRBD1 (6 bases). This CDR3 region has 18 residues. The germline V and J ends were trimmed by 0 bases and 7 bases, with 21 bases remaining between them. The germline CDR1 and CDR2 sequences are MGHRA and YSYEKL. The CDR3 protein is CASSQEGGGRLFAEKLFF. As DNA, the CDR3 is TGCGCCAGCAGCCAAGAGGGGGGGGGCCGGCTGTTTGCTGAAAAACTGTTTTTT.

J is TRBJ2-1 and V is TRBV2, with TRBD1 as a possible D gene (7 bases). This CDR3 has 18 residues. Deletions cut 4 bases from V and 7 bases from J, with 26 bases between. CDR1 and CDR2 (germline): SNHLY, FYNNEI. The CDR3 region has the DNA TGTGCCAGCAGTGCGCGCAGGGGGACTCTGTCCCCCTGGAATGAGCAGTTCTTC. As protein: CASSARRGTLSPWNEQFF.

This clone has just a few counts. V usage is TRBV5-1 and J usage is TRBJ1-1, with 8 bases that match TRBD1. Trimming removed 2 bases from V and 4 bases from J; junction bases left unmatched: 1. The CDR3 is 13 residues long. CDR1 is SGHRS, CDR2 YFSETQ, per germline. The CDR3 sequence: CASSFDRGTEAFF. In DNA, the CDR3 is TGCGCCAGCAGCTTTGACAGGGGCACTGAAGCTTTCTTT.

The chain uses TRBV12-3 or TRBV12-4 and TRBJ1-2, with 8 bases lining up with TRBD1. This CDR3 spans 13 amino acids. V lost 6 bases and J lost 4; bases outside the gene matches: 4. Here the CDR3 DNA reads TGTGCCAGCAGACCACAGGGGGGCTATGGCTACACCTTC. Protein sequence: CASRPQGGYGYTF.

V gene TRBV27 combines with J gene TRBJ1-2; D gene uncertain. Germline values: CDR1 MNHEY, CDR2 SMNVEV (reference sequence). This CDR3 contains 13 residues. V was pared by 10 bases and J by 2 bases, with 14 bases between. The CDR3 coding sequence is TGTGCCACCTCCTCCGGGAGAAACTATGGCTACACCTTC. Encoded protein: CATSSGRNYGYTF.

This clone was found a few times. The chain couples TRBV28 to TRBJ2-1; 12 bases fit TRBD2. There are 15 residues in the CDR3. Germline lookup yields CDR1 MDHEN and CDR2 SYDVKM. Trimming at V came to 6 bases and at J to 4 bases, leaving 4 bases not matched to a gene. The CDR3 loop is CASSWTSGEYNEQFF. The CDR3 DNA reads TGTGCCAGCAGCTGGACTAGCGGGGAATACAATGAGCAGTTCTTC.

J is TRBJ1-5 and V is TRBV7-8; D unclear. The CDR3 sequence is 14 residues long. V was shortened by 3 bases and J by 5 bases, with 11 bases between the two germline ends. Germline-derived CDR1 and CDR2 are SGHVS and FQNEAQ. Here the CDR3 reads CASSLLSNYQPQHF. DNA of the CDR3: TGTGCCAGCAGCTTGTTATCCAACTATCAGCCCCAGCATTTT.

The CDR3 loop reads CASSLTGVDTGELFF. The CDR3, as DNA: TGCGCCAGCAGCTTAACGGGTGTCGACACCGGGGAGCTGTTTTTT. J is TRBJ2-2 and V is TRBV5-1; no clear D gene. The CDR3 extends over 15 amino acids. Germline loops: CDR1 SGHRS, CDR2 YFSETQ. The V end lost 2 bases, the J end lost 3 bases, and 11 bases lay between the germline ends.

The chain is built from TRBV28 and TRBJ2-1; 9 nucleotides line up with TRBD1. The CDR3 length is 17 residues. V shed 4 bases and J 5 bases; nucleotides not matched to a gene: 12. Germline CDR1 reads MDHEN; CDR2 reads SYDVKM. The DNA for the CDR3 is TGTGCCAGCAGTTATTCCGGGACAGGGTTGTTAGACAATGAGCAGTTCTTC. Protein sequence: CASSYSGTGLLDNEQFF.

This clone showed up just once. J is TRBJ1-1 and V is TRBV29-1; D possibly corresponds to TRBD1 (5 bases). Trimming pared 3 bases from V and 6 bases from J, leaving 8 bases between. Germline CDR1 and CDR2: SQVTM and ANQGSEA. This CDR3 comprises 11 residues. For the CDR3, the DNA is TGCAGCGTTGATACCAGGGCTGAAGCTTTCTTT. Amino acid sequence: CSVDTRAEAFF.

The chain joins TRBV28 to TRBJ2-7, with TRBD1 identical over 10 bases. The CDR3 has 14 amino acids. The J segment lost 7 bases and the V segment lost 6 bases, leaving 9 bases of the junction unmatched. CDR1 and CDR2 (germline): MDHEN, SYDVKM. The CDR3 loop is CASSQGQGFREQYF. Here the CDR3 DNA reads TGTGCCAGCAGCCAGGGACAGGGGTTTCGGGAGCAGTACTTC.

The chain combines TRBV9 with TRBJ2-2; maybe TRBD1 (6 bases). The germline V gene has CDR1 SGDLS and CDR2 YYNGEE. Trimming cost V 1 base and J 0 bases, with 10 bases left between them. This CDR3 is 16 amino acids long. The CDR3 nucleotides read TGTGCCAGCAGCGTATCCGGACAGACGAACACCGGGGAGCTGTTTTTT. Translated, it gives CASSVSGQTNTGELFF.

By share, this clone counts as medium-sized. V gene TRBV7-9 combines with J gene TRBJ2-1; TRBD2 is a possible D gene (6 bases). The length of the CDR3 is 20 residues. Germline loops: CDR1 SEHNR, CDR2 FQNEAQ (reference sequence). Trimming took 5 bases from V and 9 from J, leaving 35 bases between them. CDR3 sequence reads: CASSIYPRGNPVRYRTEQFF. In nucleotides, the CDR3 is TGTGCCAGCAGCATCTATCCCCGGGGGAACCCAGTACGATACCGTACTGAGCAGTTCTTC. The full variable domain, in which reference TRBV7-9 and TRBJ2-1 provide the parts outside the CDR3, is DTGVSQNPRHKITKRGQNVTFRCDPISEHNRLYWYRQTLGQGPEFLTYFQNEAQLEKSRLLSDRFSAERPKGSFSTLEIQRTEQGDSAMYLCASSIYPRGNPVRYRTEQFFGPGTRLTVL.

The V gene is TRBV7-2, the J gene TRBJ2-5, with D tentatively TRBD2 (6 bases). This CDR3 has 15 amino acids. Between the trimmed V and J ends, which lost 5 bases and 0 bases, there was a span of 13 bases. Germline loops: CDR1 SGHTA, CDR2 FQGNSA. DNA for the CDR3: TGTGCCAGCAGCCTAGTTGGGGGGAACCAAGAGACCCAGTACTTC. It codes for CASSLVGGNQETQYF.

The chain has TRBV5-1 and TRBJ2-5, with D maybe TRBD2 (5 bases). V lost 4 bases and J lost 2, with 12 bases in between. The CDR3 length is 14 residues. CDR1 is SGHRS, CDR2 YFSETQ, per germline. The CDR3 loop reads CASSLLGEQETQYF. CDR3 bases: TGCGCCAGCAGCCTCCTCGGGGAACAAGAGACCCAGTACTTC. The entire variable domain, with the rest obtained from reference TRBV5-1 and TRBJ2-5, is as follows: KAGVTQTPRYLIKTRGQQVTLSCSPISGHRSVSWYQQTPGQGLQFLFEYFSETQRNKGNFPGRFSGRQFSNSRSEMNVSTLELGDSALYLCASSLLGEQETQYFGPGTRLLVL.

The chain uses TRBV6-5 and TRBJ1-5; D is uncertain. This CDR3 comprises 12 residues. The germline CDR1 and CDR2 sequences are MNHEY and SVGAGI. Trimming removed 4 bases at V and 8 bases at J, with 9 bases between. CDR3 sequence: CASSSVGEPQHF. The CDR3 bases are TGTGCCAGCAGTTCCGTCGGAGAGCCCCAGCATTTT.

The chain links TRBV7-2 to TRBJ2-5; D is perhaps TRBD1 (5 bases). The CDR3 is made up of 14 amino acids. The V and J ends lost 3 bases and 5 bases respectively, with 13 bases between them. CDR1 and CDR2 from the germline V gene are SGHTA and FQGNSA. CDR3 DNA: TGTGCCAGCAGCTTTGCAGGGCTAAGGGAGACCCAGTACTTC. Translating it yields CASSFAGLRETQYF.

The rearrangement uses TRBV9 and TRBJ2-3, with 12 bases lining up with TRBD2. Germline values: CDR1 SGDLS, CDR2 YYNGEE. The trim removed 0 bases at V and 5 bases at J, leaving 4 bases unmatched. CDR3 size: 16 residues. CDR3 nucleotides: TGTGCCAGCAGCGTAGGGCCGGGACTAGCGGGAGATACGCAGTATTTT. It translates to CASSVGPGLAGDTQYF.

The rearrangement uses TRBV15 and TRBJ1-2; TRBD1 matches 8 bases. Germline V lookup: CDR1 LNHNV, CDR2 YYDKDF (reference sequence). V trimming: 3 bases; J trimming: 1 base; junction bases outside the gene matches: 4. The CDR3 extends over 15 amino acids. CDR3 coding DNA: TGTGCCACCAGCAGGGACAGGGCCCATAACTATGGCTACACCTTC. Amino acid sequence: CATSRDRAHNYGYTF.